This paragraph covers one TCR beta chain sequence. What it recognizes is unknown. This entry comes from a study of cytotoxic CD8 clonotypes in ibrutinib-treated CLL. Study results and limitations: Higher circulating CD8+ T-cell counts strongly accompanied higher baseline clonality, above age-matched healthy donors.

Clones were sequenced by immunoSEQ multiplex PCR, and TCRdb holds only the in-frame ones, with some missing. The sample includes some 84,000 clones, 86% of them seen just once. The CDR3 has 16 amino acids. Germline V gives CDR1 MDHEN, CDR2 SYDVKM. The J segment lost 0 bases and the V segment lost 5 bases, leaving 10 bases of the junction unmatched. This receptor was taken from a human donor with chronic lymphocytic leukemia. The sample in question was PBMCs, obtained before ibrutinib treatment. This chain uses TRBV28 with TRBJ2-7; 7 bases are shared with TRBD2. The CDR3 DNA is TGTGCCAGCAGTATTTACGGGACTACAATCTCCTACGAGCAGTACTTC. Translating it yields CASSIYGTTISYEQYF.